What follows describes a single T cell receptor (beta chain). This sample stems from a study of cytomegalovirus exposure and HLA in healthy donors. CDR3 length: 15 amino acids. V lost 4 bases and J lost 7; bases outside the gene matches: 6. Per the germline V gene, CDR1 is SNHLY and CDR2 is FYNNEI. The PCR contained 60 Vbeta and 13 Jbeta primers. Repertoires were generated with immunoSEQ multiplex PCR, while TCRdb's copy carries only in-frame clones and drops some. Counted here are about 190,000 clones, approximately 83% occurring once; the ten biggest clones make up 1.2%. The specimen sequenced was PBMCs. The gene calls are TRBV2 and TRBJ1-5; 11 nucleotides line up with TRBD1. This clonotype was obtained from a boy between 2 and 15 years old in good health and CMV-seronegative. CDR3 in amino acids: CASSVEGTGGQPQHF. CDR3 sequence (DNA): TGTGCCAGCAGTGTTGAGGGGACAGGGGGACAGCCCCAGCATTTT.